This T cell receptor beta chain was profiled in a study of Ad26.COV2.S vaccination and SARS-CoV-2 variants. Study in general: The Ad26.COV2.S arm of the COV1001 trial was where the donor was placed. Study-level findings and limits: Post-vaccination spike-specific CD8+ and CD4+ T cell responses reportedly had substantial breadth. Vaccinated and placebo-treated recipients had similar non-spike TCR breadth.

Remarks on this clone: Its matching antigen is unknown.

Trimming cost V 1 base and J 0 bases, with 7 bases left between them. Germline V lookup: CDR1 LGHNA, CDR2 YNFKEQ. There are 16 residues in the CDR3. Data came from immunoSEQ multiplex PCR; TCRdb stores just in-frame clones and leaves some out. Seen here are more than 300,000 clones, about 85% observed once, and the top ten hold roughly 6%. Regarding treatment: some 19 received Ad26.COV2.S at low or high dose, single or two shots; 5 received placebo; per-sample allocation not given. Samples came from day 63 after the first vaccine or placebo injection. This sequence joins TRBV4-2 and TRBJ1-6, with D unclear. Sequencing used peripheral blood, obtained in a trial of Ad26.COV2.S vaccine versus placebo. This clonotype was sampled from a person between 18 and 65 years old who received the Ad26.COV2.S COVID-19 vaccine or a placebo. The CDR3 spells CASSQAKGSYNSPLHF. The CDR3 DNA is TGTGCCAGCAGCCAAGCGAAGGGCTCCTATAATTCACCCCTCCACTTT.